The 6 T cell receptor beta chains given below trace back to one sample, sequenced in a study of blood T cells in healthy people across ages. Alongside a J-beta primer mix, a sample-barcoded 5' primer served in a second PCR lasting about 6 to 12 cycles. TCRdb analysed the 5' RACE reads with MiXCR anew, one entry per CDR3 protein. The data show 450,000 to 700,000 distinct CDR3 sequences, with approximately 25% seen just once and around a sixth held by the top ten. Sequencing input: blood. The receptors come from a woman in her 70s in good health.

The chain links TRBV2 to TRBJ2-5; D possibly corresponds to TRBD1 (5 bases). The CDR3 has 14 amino acids. V lost 7 bases to trimming and J lost 5 bases, with 17 bases between them. The germline V gene has CDR1 SNHLY and CDR2 FYNNEI. CDR3 region: CASIAGRSLETQYF. The CDR3 bases are TGTGCCAGCATAGCAGGGCGAAGCTTGGAGACCCAGTACTTC.

This clonotype turned up a few times. The chain is built from TRBV7-2 and TRBJ2-1, with 7 bases aligning to TRBD2. The germline V gene encodes CDR1 SGHTA and CDR2 FQGNSA. The CDR3 totals 15 residues. After removal of 6 bases from V and 5 bases from J, the junction contained 10 bases not matched to a gene. The CDR3 spells CASRPPGLRNNEQFF. CDR3 nucleotides: TGTGCCAGCAGGCCTCCGGGACTAAGAAACAATGAGCAGTTCTTC. Using reference TRBV7-2 and TRBJ2-1 for the parts outside the CDR3, the full variable domain is GAGVSQSPSNKVTEKGKDVELRCDPISGHTALYWYRQSLGQGLEFLIYFQGNSAPDKSGLPSDRFSAERTGGSVSTLTIQRTQQEDSAVYLCASRPPGLRNNEQFFGPGTRLTVL.

This chain uses TRBV18 with TRBJ2-5; no reliable D call. The CDR3 is 15 amino acids. The germline V gene encodes CDR1 KGHSH and CDR2 LQKENI. Trimming pared 3 bases from V and 5 bases from J, leaving 16 bases between. The CDR3 reads CASSPYSASRETQYF. In DNA form, the CDR3 reads TGTGCCAGCTCACCTTATTCGGCCTCCAGGGAGACCCAGTACTTC.

The V and J genes are TRBV7-2 and TRBJ1-1, with 9 bases that match TRBD1. Germline trimming cut 2 bases from V and 3 bases from J; bases unmatched to any gene: 4. The CDR3 runs to 15 residues. CDR1 is SGHTA and CDR2 is FQGNSA in the germline V gene. CDR3 residues: CASSLKTGGDTEAFF. The CDR3 DNA is TGTGCCAGCAGCTTAAAGACAGGGGGGGACACTGAAGCTTTCTTT.

The sample holds a few counts of this clonotype. The V gene is TRBV5-4, the J gene TRBJ2-2; D uncertain. The germline V gene encodes CDR1 SGHNT and CDR2 YYREEE (reference sequence). The CDR3 spans 15 residues. Deletions cut 4 bases from V and 4 bases from J, with 14 bases between. The CDR3, as DNA: TGTGCCAGCAGCCAACAAAAGGACGCCACCGGGGAGCTGTTTTTT. Protein: CASSQQKDATGELFF.

Only a few counts were recorded for this clonotype. The chain carries TRBV3-1 and TRBJ2-5; 11 positions agree with TRBD1. With the DNA end fitting TRBJ2-7 better, the J assignment may be wrong. This CDR3 spans 16 amino acids. Germline V gene sequence: CDR1 LGHDT, CDR2 YNNKEL (reference sequence). The CDR3 sequence: CASSSYGTGGIYEQYF. DNA for the CDR3: TGTGCCAGCAGTTCTTACGGGACAGGGGGAATCTACGAGCAGTACTTC.